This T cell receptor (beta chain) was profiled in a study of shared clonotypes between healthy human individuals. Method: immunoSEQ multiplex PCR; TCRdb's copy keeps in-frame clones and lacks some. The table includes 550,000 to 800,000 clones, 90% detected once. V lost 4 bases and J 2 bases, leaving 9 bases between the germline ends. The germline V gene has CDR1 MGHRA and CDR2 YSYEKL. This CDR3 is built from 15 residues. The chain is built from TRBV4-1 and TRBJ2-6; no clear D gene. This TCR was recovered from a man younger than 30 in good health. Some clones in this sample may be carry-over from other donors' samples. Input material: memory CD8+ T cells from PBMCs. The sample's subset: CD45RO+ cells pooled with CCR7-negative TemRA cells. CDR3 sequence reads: CASSLITAGANVLTF. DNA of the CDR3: TGCGCCAGCAGCCTGATTACGGCTGGGGCCAACGTCCTGACTTTC.